This record looks at one T cell receptor (beta chain) sequence and its context. At one end the junction does not follow the germline gene, possibly because of a read error. This entry belongs to a study of blood T cell repertoires in COVID-19. Study summary: Sources were T cells, B-cell-depleted T cells, or PBMCs; the material itself was cDNA or gDNA.

This table comes from immunoSEQ multiplex PCR, and its TCRdb copy is limited to in-frame clones, with some not included. The table lists hundreds of thousands of clones, approximately 89% of them singletons. Sequenced input: PBMCs or T cells enriched from blood (not recorded which). The sequence came from a woman aged 40 to 49 who had recovered from COVID-19.

The CDR3 is CASSPHGGFDEQFF. The CDR3 DNA reads as TGTGCTAGCAGCCCCCACGGGGGTTTCGATGAGCAGTTCTTC. This chain uses TRBV7-7 with TRBJ2-1, with D tentatively TRBD2 (6 bases). Germline values: CDR1 SSHAT, CDR2 FNYEAQ (reference sequence). The CDR3 loop spans 14 amino acids.